Listed below are T cell receptor beta chains from one sample, sequenced in a study of shared clonotypes between healthy human individuals. The method was immunoSEQ multiplex PCR; TCRdb's version includes in-frame clones alone and lacks a portion of them. Altogether hundreds of thousands of clones are present, around 76% being singletons, with the ten largest covering about 12%. The sample comprised PBMCs. The receptors stem from a woman aged 40 to 55 in good health. Some clones in this sample may be carry-over from other donors' samples. CDR3s include the opening cysteine and the closing phenylalanine or tryptophan. A D gene is named only where the DNA matches it firmly. A row's size may be missing; if present it is once, few, many or a size class.

.	TRBV29-1	TRBJ2-1	.	CSASEAYNEQFF	TGCAGCGCTAGCGAGGCCTACAATGAGCAGTTCTTC
.	TRBV11-2	TRBJ2-1	once	CASSLGPGGGYNEQFF	TGTGCCAGCAGCTTAGGGCCCGGGGGTGGATACAATGAGCAGTTCTTC
.	TRBV19	TRBJ2-1	.	CASSVGDEQFF	TGTGCCAGTAGTGTTGGGGATGAGCAGTTCTTC
TRBD2	TRBV7-9	TRBJ2-1	.	CASSPTSGSVAEQFF	TGTGCCAGCAGCCCGACTAGCGGGAGTGTAGCTGAGCAGTTCTTC
TRBD2	TRBV15	TRBJ2-7	.	CATSSVAGGTYEQYF	TGTGCCACCAGCAGTGTGGCGGGAGGAACTTACGAGCAGTACTTC
TRBD1	TRBV18	TRBJ2-2	.	CASSPGQGNTGELFF	TGTGCCAGCTCACCGGGACAGGGGAACACCGGGGAGCTGTTTTTT
TRBD2	TRBV7-9	TRBJ2-2	.	CASSFTSVLNTGELFF	TGTGCCAGCAGTTTTACTAGCGTTTTGAACACCGGGGAGCTGTTTTTT
TRBD2	TRBV6-5	TRBJ2-1	once	CASSYMIAGNNEQFF	TGTGCCAGCAGTTACATGATAGCGGGTAACAATGAGCAGTTCTTC
TRBD2	TRBV5-1	TRBJ2-7	.	CASMSLAGSYEQYF	TGCGCCAGCATGAGCCTAGCGGGCTCCTACGAGCAGTACTTC
TRBD2	TRBV6-6	TRBJ2-1	.	CASSYPGLAGTEQFF	TGTGCCAGCAGTTACCCCGGACTAGCGGGCACTGAGCAGTTCTTC
.	TRBV5-4	TRBJ2-7	once	CASRSGTGPYEQYF	TGTGCCAGCAGATCCGGGACGGGGCCCTACGAGCAGTACTTC
TRBD1	TRBV9	TRBJ1-1	.	CASSTKPTGTEAFF	TGTGCCAGCAGCACGAAGCCGACAGGGACTGAAGCTTTCTTT
.	TRBV18	TRBJ2-3	.	CASSPWRGTQYF	TGTGCCAGCTCCCCCTGGAGGGGGACGCAGTATTTT
TRBD2	TRBV7-2	TRBJ2-7	.	CASSLGLAGAVEQYF	TGTGCCAGCAGCTTAGGACTCGCGGGAGCGGTCGAGCAGTACTTC
.	TRBV10-1	TRBJ2-4	.	CAVPSKNIQYF	TGCGCCGTCCCATCGAAAAACATTCAGTACTTC
TRBD2	TRBV5-1	TRBJ2-7	once	CATALGGDPYEQYF	TGCGCCACTGCCCTGGGGGGGGATCCCTACGAGCAGTACTTC
TRBD2	TRBV28	TRBJ2-1	.	CASRQTSGRLNEQFF	TGTGCCAGCAGGCAAACTAGCGGGAGGCTTAATGAGCAGTTCTTC
.	TRBV10-1	TRBJ2-5	.	CASSDLGREETQYF	TGCGCCAGCAGTGATCTCGGCAGGGAGGAGACCCAGTACTTC
TRBD1	TRBV28	TRBJ1-5	.	CATNDRGLEPQHF	TGTGCCACCAACGACAGGGGGCTCGAGCCCCAGCATTTT
.	TRBV28	TRBJ2-6	.	CASSLGGSGANVLTF	TGTGCCAGCAGCCTAGGGGGCTCTGGGGCCAACGTCCTGACTTTC
.	TRBV4-3	TRBJ2-7	.	CASSQDSSEVYEQYF	TGCGCCAGCAGCCAGGACTCCTCTGAGGTCTACGAGCAGTACTTC
.	TRBV6-5	TRBJ2-1	.	CASRLAAAYNEQFF	TGTGCCAGCAGGTTAGCGGCGGCCTACAATGAGCAGTTCTTC